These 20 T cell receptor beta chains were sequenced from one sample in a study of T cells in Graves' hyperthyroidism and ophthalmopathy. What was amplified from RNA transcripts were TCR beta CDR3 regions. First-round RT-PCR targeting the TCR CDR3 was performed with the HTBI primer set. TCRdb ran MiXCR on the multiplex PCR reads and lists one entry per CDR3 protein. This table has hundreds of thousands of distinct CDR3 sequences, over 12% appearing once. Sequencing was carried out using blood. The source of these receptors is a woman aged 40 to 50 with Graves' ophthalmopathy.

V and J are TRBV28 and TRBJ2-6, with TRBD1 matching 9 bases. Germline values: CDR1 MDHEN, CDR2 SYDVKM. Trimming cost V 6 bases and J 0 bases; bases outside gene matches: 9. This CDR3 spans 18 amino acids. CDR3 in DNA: TGTGCCAGCAGACCCGGGACAGGGTTCCGCTCTGGGGCCAACGTCCTGACTTTC. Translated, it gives CASRPGTGFRSGANVLTF.

In DNA form, the CDR3 reads TGTGCCACCAGCAGAGCCGGGACAGGAAACTATGGCTACACCTTC. This encodes CATSRAGTGNYGYTF. This chain links TRBV15 with TRBJ1-2, with 8 bases lining up with TRBD1. With 1 base clipped from V and 2 bases from J, the junction kept 3 bases outside the gene matches. CDR1 and CDR2 (germline): LNHNV, YYDKDF (reference sequence). This CDR3 spans 15 amino acids.

This chain's CDR3 is CASSLAGTGQDEQYF. Here the CDR3 DNA reads TGCGCCAGCAGCTTGGCGGGGACAGGGCAGGACGAGCAGTACTTC. V usage is TRBV5-1 and J usage is TRBJ2-7, with 9 bases lining up with TRBD1. The CDR3 is 15 residues long. V lost 0 bases and J lost 5; bases outside the gene matches: 6. Germline V gene sequence: CDR1 SGHRS, CDR2 YFSETQ.

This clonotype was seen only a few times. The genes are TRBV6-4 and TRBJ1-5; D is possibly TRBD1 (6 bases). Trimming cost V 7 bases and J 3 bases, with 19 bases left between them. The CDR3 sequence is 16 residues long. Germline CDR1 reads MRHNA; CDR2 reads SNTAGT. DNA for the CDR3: TGTGCCAGCACCCCCGGGGGGCTCAGTTCCAATCAGCCCCAGCATTTT. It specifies CASTPGGLSSNQPQHF.

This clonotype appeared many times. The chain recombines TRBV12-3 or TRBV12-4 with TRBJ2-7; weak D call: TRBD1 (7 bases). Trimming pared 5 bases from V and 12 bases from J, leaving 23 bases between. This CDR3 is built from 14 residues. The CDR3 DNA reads TGTGCCAGCAGTCTGAACAGGGGAAGGGGAGGTTGGTACTTC. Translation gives CASSLNRGRGGWYF.

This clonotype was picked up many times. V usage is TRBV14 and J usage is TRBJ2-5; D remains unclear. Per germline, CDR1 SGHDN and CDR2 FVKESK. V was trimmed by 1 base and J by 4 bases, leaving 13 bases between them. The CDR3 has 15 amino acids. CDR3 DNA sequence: TGTGCCAGCAGCCAAGCGGCCTACTTGGTAGAGACCCAGTACTTC. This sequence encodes CASSQAAYLVETQYF.

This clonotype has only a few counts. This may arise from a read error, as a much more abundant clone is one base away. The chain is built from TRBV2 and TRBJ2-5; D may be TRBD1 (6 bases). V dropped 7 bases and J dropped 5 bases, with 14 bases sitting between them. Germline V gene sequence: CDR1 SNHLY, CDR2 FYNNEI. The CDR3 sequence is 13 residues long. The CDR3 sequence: CASIEQGFETQYF. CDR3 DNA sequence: TGTGCCAGCATCGAACAGGGTTTCGAGACCCAGTACTTC.

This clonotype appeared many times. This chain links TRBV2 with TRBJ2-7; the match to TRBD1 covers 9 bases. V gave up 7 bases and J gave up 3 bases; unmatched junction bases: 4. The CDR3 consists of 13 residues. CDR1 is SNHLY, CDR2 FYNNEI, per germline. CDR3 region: CASTRDRVYEQYF. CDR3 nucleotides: TGTGCCAGCACCCGGGACAGGGTCTACGAGCAGTACTTC.

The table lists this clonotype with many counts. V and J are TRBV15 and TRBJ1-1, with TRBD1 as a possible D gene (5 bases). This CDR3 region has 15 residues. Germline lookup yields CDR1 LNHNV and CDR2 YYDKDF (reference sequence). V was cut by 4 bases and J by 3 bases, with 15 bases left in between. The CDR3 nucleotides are TGTGCCACCAGCACCTCCCGAGGGGCGCACACTGAAGCTTTCTTT. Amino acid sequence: CATSTSRGAHTEAFF.

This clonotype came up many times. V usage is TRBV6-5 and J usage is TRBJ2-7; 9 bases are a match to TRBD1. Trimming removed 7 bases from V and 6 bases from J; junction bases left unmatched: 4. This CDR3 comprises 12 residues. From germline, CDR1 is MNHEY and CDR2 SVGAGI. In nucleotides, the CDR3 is TGTGCCAGCACCTCGACAGGGGGCGAGCAGTACTTC. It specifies CASTSTGGEQYF.

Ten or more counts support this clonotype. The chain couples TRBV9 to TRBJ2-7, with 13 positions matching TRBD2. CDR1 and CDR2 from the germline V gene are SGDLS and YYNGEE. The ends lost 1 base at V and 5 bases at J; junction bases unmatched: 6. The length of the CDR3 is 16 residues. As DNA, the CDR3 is TGTGCCAGCAGCGTAAGCGGGACTAGCGGGGTCCACGAGCAGTACTTC. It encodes CASSVSGTSGVHEQYF.

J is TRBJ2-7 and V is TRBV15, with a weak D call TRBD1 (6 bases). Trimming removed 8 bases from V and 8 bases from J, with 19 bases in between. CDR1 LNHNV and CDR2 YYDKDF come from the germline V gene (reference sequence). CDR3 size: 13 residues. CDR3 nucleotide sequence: TGTGCCACCTCACAGGGCCAACTACTTAAGCAGTACTTC. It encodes CATSQGQLLKQYF.

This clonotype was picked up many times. Written as DNA, the CDR3 is TGTGCCAGCAGCCCCTTCGTAGTCGTGGAGACCCAGTACTTC. It encodes CASSPFVVVETQYF. The chain recombines TRBV3-1 with TRBJ2-5; no reliable D call. CDR3 size: 14 residues. V dropped 4 bases and J dropped 5 bases, with 14 bases sitting between them. Germline-derived CDR1 and CDR2 are LGHDT and YNNKEL (reference sequence).

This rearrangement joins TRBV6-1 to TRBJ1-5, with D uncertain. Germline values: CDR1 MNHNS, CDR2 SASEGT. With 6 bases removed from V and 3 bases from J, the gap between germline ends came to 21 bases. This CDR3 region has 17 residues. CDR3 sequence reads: CASRSSGGPLPNQPQHF. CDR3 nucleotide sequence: TGTGCCAGCAGAAGTTCGGGTGGCCCGCTGCCCAATCAGCCCCAGCATTTT.

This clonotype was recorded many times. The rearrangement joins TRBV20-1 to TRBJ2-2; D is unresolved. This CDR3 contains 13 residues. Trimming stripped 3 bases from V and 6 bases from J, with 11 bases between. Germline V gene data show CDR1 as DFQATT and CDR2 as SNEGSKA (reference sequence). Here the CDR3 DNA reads TGCAGTGCTAGCGGCGGAGTCGCCGGGGAGCTGTTTTTT. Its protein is CSASGGVAGELFF.

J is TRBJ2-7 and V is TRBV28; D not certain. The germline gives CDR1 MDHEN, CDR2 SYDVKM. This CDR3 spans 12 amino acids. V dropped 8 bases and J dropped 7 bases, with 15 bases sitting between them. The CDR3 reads CASHGPFGEQYF. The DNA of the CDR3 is TGTGCCAGCCACGGGCCCTTTGGGGAGCAGTACTTC.

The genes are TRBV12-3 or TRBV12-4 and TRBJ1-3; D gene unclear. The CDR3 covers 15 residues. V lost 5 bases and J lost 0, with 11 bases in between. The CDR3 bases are TGTGCCAGCAGTCTCCAGGACCTCTCTGGAAACACCATATATTTT. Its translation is CASSLQDLSGNTIYF.

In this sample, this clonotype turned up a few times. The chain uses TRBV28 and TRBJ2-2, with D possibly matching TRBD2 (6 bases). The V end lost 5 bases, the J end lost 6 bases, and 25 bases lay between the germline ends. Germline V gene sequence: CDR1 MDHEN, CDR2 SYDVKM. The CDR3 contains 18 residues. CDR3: CASSAPLADMPRAGELFF. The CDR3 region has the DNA TGTGCCAGCAGTGCCCCCTTAGCGGATATGCCGAGGGCCGGGGAGCTGTTTTTT.

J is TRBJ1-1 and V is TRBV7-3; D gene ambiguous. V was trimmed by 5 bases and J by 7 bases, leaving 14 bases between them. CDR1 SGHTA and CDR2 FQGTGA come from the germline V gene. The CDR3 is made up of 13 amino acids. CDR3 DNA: TGTGCCAGCAGCGAAGACGCTAGTTATGAAGCTTTCTTT. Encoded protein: CASSEDASYEAFF.

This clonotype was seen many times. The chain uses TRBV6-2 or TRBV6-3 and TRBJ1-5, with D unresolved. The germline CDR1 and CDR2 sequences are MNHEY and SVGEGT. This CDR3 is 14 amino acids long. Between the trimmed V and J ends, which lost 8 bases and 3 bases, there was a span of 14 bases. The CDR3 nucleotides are TGTGCCAGCCTGGACCCTAGCCACAATCAGCCCCAGCATTTT. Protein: CASLDPSHNQPQHF.